Sequencing of this T cell receptor (beta chain) was carried out in a study of monozygotic twins with inflammatory bowel disease. TCRdb reprocessed the 5' RACE reads and keeps a single row for each CDR3 protein, giving no DNA. The sample holds approximately 400,000 distinct CDR3 sequences. This clonotype was sampled from a human donor with ulcerative colitis or Crohn's disease, or a healthy co-twin of an affected twin (not recorded which). What was sequenced was blood.

The CDR3 sequence: CASSRDLNDGNTIYF. This chain joins TRBV5-1 and TRBJ1-3; TCRdb's D call of TRBD1 is untestable without DNA. This CDR3 spans 15 amino acids. Per the germline V gene, CDR1 is SGHRS and CDR2 is YFSETQ.